The 26 T cell receptor beta chains presented below share a single source sample, sequenced in a study of blood T cell repertoires in COVID-19. Libraries were prepared by immunoSEQ multiplex PCR; TCRdb keeps only in-frame clonotypes and omits some of them. The repertoire holds over 400,000 clones, with roughly 88% as singletons. The specimen was peripheral blood. The source of these receptors is a woman aged 25 to 45 with active or convalescent COVID-19.

The rearrangement joins TRBV5-1 to TRBJ2-5; D gene ambiguous. Germline CDR1 SGHRS, CDR2 YFSETQ. The CDR3 is made up of 12 amino acids. V was trimmed by 4 bases and J by 5 bases, leaving 9 bases between them. This chain's CDR3 is CASSETRETQYF. The CDR3 bases are TGCGCCAGCAGCGAAACGAGGGAGACCCAGTACTTC. The full variable domain, rest sourced from reference TRBV5-1 and TRBJ2-5, is KAGVTQTPRYLIKTRGQQVTLSCSPISGHRSVSWYQQTPGQGLQFLFEYFSETQRNKGNFPGRFSGRQFSNSRSEMNVSTLELGDSALYLCASSETRETQYFGPGTRLLVL.

The rearrangement joins TRBV9 to TRBJ1-2; 10 bases fit TRBD1. The CDR3 is 14 residues long. Trimming removed 3 bases from V and 7 bases from J; junction bases left unmatched: 6. Germline V gene data show CDR1 as SGDLS and CDR2 as YYNGEE. As DNA, the CDR3 is TGTGCCAGCAGCGGGACGACAGGGGGCTCTGGCTACACCTTC. Translated, it gives CASSGTTGGSGYTF.

In its sample, this clone was seen once. For the CDR3, the DNA is TGTGCCAGCAGCCCGGACTTAGCAGATACGCAGTATTTT. Its protein product is CASSPDLADTQYF. The rearrangement joins TRBV4-2 to TRBJ2-3; a possible D gene is TRBD2 (5 bases). Germline CDR1 reads LGHNA; CDR2 reads YNFKEQ. The CDR3 totals 13 residues. V was cut by 4 bases and J by 4 bases, with 9 bases left in between.

This sequence joins TRBV7-9 and TRBJ2-3, with 9 bases lining up with TRBD2. Unmatched junction bases numbered 15, after V lost 4 bases and J lost 1 base. The CDR3 consists of 19 residues. Germline lookup yields CDR1 SEHNR and CDR2 FQNEAQ (reference sequence). The CDR3 DNA sequence: TGTGCCAGCAGCTCACCTAGCCCTCGGACTAGCGTAGGCACAGATACGCAGTATTTT. Amino acid sequence: CASSSPSPRTSVGTDTQYF.

V is TRBV19 and J is TRBJ1-5, with a possible D match to TRBD1 (6 bases). The CDR3 contains 16 residues. Trimming cost V 9 bases and J 0 bases, with 18 bases left between them. CDR1 and CDR2 (germline): LNHDA, SQIVND (reference sequence). This CDR3 reads CASTGSFFSSNQPQHF. The CDR3 DNA sequence: TGTGCCAGCACAGGGTCGTTTTTCTCTAGCAATCAGCCCCAGCATTTT.

This clone appeared a few times. The V and J genes are TRBV6-1 and TRBJ1-5, with TRBD1 matching 10 bases. This CDR3 spans 14 amino acids. Losses at the gene ends were 1 base for V and 6 bases for J; bases not matched to a gene: 0. Germline values: CDR1 MNHNS, CDR2 SASEGT. Here the CDR3 reads CASSEGQGAQPQHF. CDR3 nucleotides: TGTGCCAGCAGTGAAGGACAGGGGGCTCAGCCCCAGCATTTT.

This rearrangement joins TRBV4-1 to TRBJ1-4; D might be TRBD1 (6 bases). Germline-derived CDR1 and CDR2 are MGHRA and YSYEKL. Trimming pared 8 bases from V and 4 bases from J, leaving 11 bases between. The CDR3 length is 13 residues. The CDR3 protein is CASSGGLNEKLFF. The CDR3 DNA reads TGCGCCAGCTCGGGGGGGCTTAATGAAAAACTGTTTTTT.

This chain connects TRBV6-6 to TRBJ2-2, with TRBD1 as a possible D gene (6 bases). Germline CDR1 reads MNHNY; CDR2 reads SVGAGI (reference sequence). CDR3 length equals 14 residues. The germline V and J ends were trimmed by 4 bases and 2 bases, with 8 bases remaining between them. CDR3 sequence reads: CASSWDTNTGELFF. The CDR3 region has the DNA TGTGCCAGCAGTTGGGACACTAACACCGGGGAGCTGTTTTTT.

This sequence joins TRBV28 and TRBJ1-1; tentative D call: TRBD1 (5 bases). This CDR3 spans 13 amino acids. V was clipped by 2 bases and J by 2 bases, with 6 bases between them. The V gene's germline CDR1 is MDHEN and CDR2 SYDVKM. CDR3 amino acids: CASSLQGNTEAFF. CDR3 bases: TGTGCCAGCAGTTTACAGGGCAACACTGAAGCTTTCTTT. Supplemented by reference TRBV28 and TRBJ1-1, the full variable domain reads DVKVTQSSRYLVKRTGEKVFLECVQDMDHENMFWYRQDPGLGLRLIYFSYDVKMKEKGDIPEGYSVSREKKERFSLILESASTNQTSMYLCASSLQGNTEAFFGQGTRLTVV.

This chain joins TRBV6-5 and TRBJ2-3, with D maybe TRBD1 (6 bases). The CDR3 consists of 15 residues. V shed 6 bases and J shed 1 base, with 14 bases lying between them. CDR1 is MNHEY and CDR2 is SVGAGI in the germline V gene. The CDR3 region has the DNA TGTGCCAGCAGCCGCGGACAGATCCGCACAGATACGCAGTATTTT. It codes for CASSRGQIRTDTQYF.

In this sample, this clone turned up a few times. The J gene is TRBJ2-7, the V gene TRBV4-1, with 10 bases that match TRBD1. V lost 3 bases and J lost 3; bases outside the gene matches: 2. CDR1 is MGHRA and CDR2 is YSYEKL in the germline V gene. The CDR3 extends over 14 amino acids. The CDR3 here is CASSHGQGGYEQYF. The DNA for the CDR3 is TGCGCCAGCAGCCACGGACAGGGGGGCTACGAGCAGTACTTC.

The chain is built from TRBV18 and TRBJ2-7, with D maybe TRBD1 (5 bases). Trimming left V 3 bases short and J 6 bases short, with 15 bases between. Looked up from germline, CDR1 is KGHSH and CDR2 is LQKENI. The CDR3 covers 14 residues. The CDR3 here is CASSPQGRPAEQYF. The DNA of the CDR3 is TGTGCCAGCTCACCCCAGGGCCGGCCAGCCGAGCAGTACTTC.

DNA for the CDR3: TGTGCCATCAGTGATAAGGGGGCTAATGAAAAACTGTTTTTT. It specifies CAISDKGANEKLFF. The chain is built from TRBV10-3 and TRBJ1-4; weak D call: TRBD1 (6 bases). Germline V CDR1 and CDR2: ENHRY, SYGVKD. This CDR3 has 14 amino acids. V was shortened by 3 bases and J by 3 bases, with 8 bases between the two germline ends.

The chain joins TRBV7-9 to TRBJ2-7; TRBD2 matches 10 bases. CDR3 length: 15 amino acids. The J segment lost 4 bases and the V segment lost 4 bases, leaving 7 bases of the junction unmatched. Germline V CDR1 and CDR2: SEHNR, FQNEAQ (reference sequence). The DNA for the CDR3 is TGTGCCAGCAGCTATCTAGCGGGGGAGAATTACGAGCAGTACTTC. It yields the protein CASSYLAGENYEQYF.

The V gene is TRBV5-8, the J gene TRBJ1-1, with a possible D match to TRBD1 (6 bases). V was trimmed by 3 bases and J by 3 bases, leaving 18 bases between them. This CDR3 has 16 residues. From germline, CDR1 is SGHTS and CDR2 YDEGEE. The CDR3 DNA reads as TGTGCCAGCAGCTCGGGTACCCGGGCAGGGGACACTGAAGCTTTCTTT. This gives the protein CASSSGTRAGDTEAFF.

The V gene is TRBV10-3, the J gene TRBJ1-5, with D possibly being TRBD1 (5 bases). Germline V lookup: CDR1 ENHRY, CDR2 SYGVKD. This CDR3 comprises 14 residues. The V end lost 3 bases, the J end lost 5 bases, and 11 bases lay between the germline ends. The CDR3 bases are TGTGCCATCAGTGACCCAGGGTCCCATCAGCCCCAGCATTTT. Translation gives CAISDPGSHQPQHF.

The table lists this clone with a count of one. This sequence joins TRBV6-1 and TRBJ1-1; D not certain. V was cut by 1 base and J by 1 base, with 13 bases left in between. Germline V gene sequence: CDR1 MNHNS, CDR2 SASEGT. The CDR3 has 16 amino acids. The DNA for the CDR3 is TGTGCCAGCAGTGAAGGGGCCGCGGGTTCGAACACTGAAGCTTTCTTT. It translates to CASSEGAAGSNTEAFF.

The chain carries TRBV2 and TRBJ1-4; 7 bases are shared with TRBD1. After removal of 7 bases from V and 6 bases from J, the junction contained 11 bases not matched to a gene. This CDR3 has 15 residues. Germline V CDR1 and CDR2: SNHLY, FYNNEI. CDR3 DNA sequence: TGTGCCAGCAATAGCTTGGGACAGACATATGAAAAACTGTTTTTT. Translated, it gives CASNSLGQTYEKLFF.

In nucleotides, the CDR3 is TGCAGTGCTAGTCCCCCGGGACAGGGGGCCTCCGATGGCTACACCTTC. It yields the protein CSASPPGQGASDGYTF. The V and J genes are TRBV20-1 and TRBJ1-2, with TRBD1 matching over 12 bases. This CDR3 is built from 16 residues. CDR1 is DFQATT and CDR2 is SNEGSKA in the germline V gene (reference sequence). Unmatched junction bases numbered 11, after V lost 3 bases and J lost 6 bases.

This clone was counted between two and nine times. The chain uses TRBV25-1 and TRBJ1-2, with D uncertain. Germline V gene lookup returns CDR1 MGHDK and CDR2 SYGVNS. The V gene lost 3 bases and the J gene lost 4 bases, with 6 bases spanning the gap. The CDR3 loop spans 12 amino acids. CDR3 amino acids: CASSDSTYGYTF. The CDR3 region has the DNA TGTGCCAGCAGTGATAGTACCTATGGCTACACCTTC.

The CDR3 spells CASTRDSTDTQYF. The CDR3 nucleotides are TGTGCCAGTACGAGAGATAGCACAGATACGCAGTATTTT. The J gene is TRBJ2-3, the V gene TRBV19; unclear D gene. The CDR3 runs to 13 residues. The V end was cut by 7 bases, the J end by 0 bases, with 8 bases between. Germline V gene data show CDR1 as LNHDA and CDR2 as SQIVND (reference sequence).

CDR3 bases: TGTGCCAGCTCACCACAGACAGGGATGAACACTGAAGCTTTCTTT. The encoded protein is CASSPQTGMNTEAFF. The gene calls are TRBV18 and TRBJ1-1, with 7 bases lining up with TRBD1. From germline, CDR1 is KGHSH and CDR2 LQKENI. V dropped 1 base and J dropped 0; count of bases not matched to a gene: 2. This CDR3 comprises 15 residues.

The CDR3 nucleotides are TGTGCCAGCAGCTTTTCCCATGGGACAGGGAACCTTCCTTTCTATGGCTACACCTTC. Protein: CASSFSHGTGNLPFYGYTF. The gene calls are TRBV13 and TRBJ1-2; 9 bases match TRBD1. Germline V gene sequence: CDR1 PRHDT, CDR2 FYEKMQ (reference sequence). The CDR3 is 19 residues long. With V trimmed by 3 bases and J by 4 bases, 18 bases remained unmatched.

In this sample, this clone turned up a few times. V and J are TRBV29-1 and TRBJ1-2; D remains unclear. There are 14 residues in the CDR3. Per germline, CDR1 SQVTM and CDR2 ANQGSEA. Between the trimmed V and J ends, which lost 2 bases and 4 bases, there was a span of 14 bases. CDR3 sequence (DNA): TGCAGCGTTGAATCTAGCGATAGACGCTATGGCTACACCTTC. Protein sequence: CSVESSDRRYGYTF. The full variable domain, rest sourced from reference TRBV29-1 and TRBJ1-2, is SAVISQKPSRDICQRGTSLTIQCQVDSQVTMMFWYRQQPGQSLTLIATANQGSEATYESGFVIDKFPISRPNLTFSTLTVSNMSPEDSSIYLCSVESSDRRYGYTFGSGTRLTVV.

The CDR3 nucleotides are TGTGCCAGCAGTGATTCAGGCCCCTACGAGCAGTACTTC. Translated, it gives CASSDSGPYEQYF. The chain recombines TRBV6-1 with TRBJ2-7; D gene unclear. The germline V and J ends were trimmed by 3 bases and 2 bases, with 8 bases remaining between them. Germline V gene sequence: CDR1 MNHNS, CDR2 SASEGT. This CDR3 spans 13 amino acids.

The chain combines TRBV5-6 with TRBJ2-1, with 8 bases fitting TRBD2. Germline V gives CDR1 SGHDT, CDR2 YYEEEE. V lost 4 bases and J lost 9; bases outside the gene matches: 6. The CDR3 is 13 amino acids. The CDR3 loop reads CASSPGGGSEQFF. CDR3 DNA sequence: TGTGCCAGCAGCCCCGGGGGGGGCTCTGAGCAGTTCTTC.